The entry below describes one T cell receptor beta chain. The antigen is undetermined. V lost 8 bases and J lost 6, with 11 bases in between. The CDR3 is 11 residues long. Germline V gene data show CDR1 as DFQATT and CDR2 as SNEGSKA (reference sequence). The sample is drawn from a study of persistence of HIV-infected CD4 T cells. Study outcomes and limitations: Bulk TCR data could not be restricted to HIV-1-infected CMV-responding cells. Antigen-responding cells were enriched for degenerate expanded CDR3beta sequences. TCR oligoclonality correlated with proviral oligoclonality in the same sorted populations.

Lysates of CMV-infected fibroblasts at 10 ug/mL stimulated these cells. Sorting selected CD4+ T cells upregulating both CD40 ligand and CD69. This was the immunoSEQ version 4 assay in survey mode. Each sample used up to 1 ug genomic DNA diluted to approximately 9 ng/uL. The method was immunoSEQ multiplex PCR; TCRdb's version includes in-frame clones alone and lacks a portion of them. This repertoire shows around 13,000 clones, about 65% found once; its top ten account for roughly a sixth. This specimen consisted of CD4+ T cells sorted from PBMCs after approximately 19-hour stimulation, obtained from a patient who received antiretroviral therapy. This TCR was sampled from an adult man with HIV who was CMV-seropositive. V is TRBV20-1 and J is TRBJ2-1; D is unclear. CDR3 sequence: CSLSWFNEQFF. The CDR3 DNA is TGCAGTCTTAGTTGGTTCAATGAGCAGTTCTTC.